The rows below give T cell receptor beta chains drawn from one sample of a study of shared clonotypes between healthy human individuals. Sequencing was performed with immunoSEQ multiplex PCR; in TCRdb, only in-frame clones are kept and a portion is missing. The sample has over 1.5 million clones, 95% to 99% seen once. The source material was naive CD4+ T cells sorted from blood. The receptors derive from a man aged 25-45 years in good health. Both conserved end residues are part of each CDR3. Each record gives: CDR3 DNA, CDR3 protein, J gene, clone size, D gene, V gene. A D gene is named only where the DNA matches it firmly. Clone size is shown for a subset of rows, as once, few, many or a class of expanded clone.

DNA: TGTGCCAGCAGTTTATTCTCAGGGGGCCAGCCTGGGGCCAACGTCCTGACTTTC
CDR3: CASSLFSGGQPGANVLTF
J: TRBJ2-6
size: .
D: TRBD1
V: TRBV27

DNA: TGCGCCAGCAACCCGACCGGGAGAACTAGCGGAAACCAAGAGACCCAGTACTTC
CDR3: CASNPTGRTSGNQETQYF
J: TRBJ2-5
size: .
D: TRBD2
V: TRBV5-1

DNA: TGTGCCCTAGGCTGGACAGGGGGCCCCGGGGAGCTGTTTTTT
CDR3: CALGWTGGPGELFF
J: TRBJ2-2
size: .
D: TRBD1
V: TRBV30

DNA: TGTGCCAGCACGCACCGGGGGAATACTGAAGCTTTCTTT
CDR3: CASTHRGNTEAFF
J: TRBJ1-1
size: .
D: .
V: TRBV6-1

DNA: TGCGCCAGCAGCCTGCAGACAGGGGTGGAGACCCAGTACTTC
CDR3: CASSLQTGVETQYF
J: TRBJ2-5
size: .
D: TRBD1
V: TRBV5-1

DNA: TGTGCCAGCAAGTCCAGCTACACAGATACGCAGTATTTT
CDR3: CASKSSYTDTQYF
J: TRBJ2-3
size: .
D: .
V: TRBV28

DNA: TGTGCCAGCAGCCTGGACGGGCCTAGCAATCAGCCCCAGCATTTT
CDR3: CASSLDGPSNQPQHF
J: TRBJ1-5
size: .
D: .
V: TRBV7-8

DNA: TGTGCCAGCAGTTTGGCTCGACAGGATGATCAGCCCCAGCATTTT
CDR3: CASSLARQDDQPQHF
J: TRBJ1-5
size: .
D: .
V: TRBV28

DNA: TGTGCCACCAGCAGAGATAGGGGGATTTTAGGCGAGCAGTACTTC
CDR3: CATSRDRGILGEQYF
J: TRBJ2-7
size: once
D: .
V: TRBV15

DNA: TGTGCCAGCAGAAGATCGCTGGATAAGTACGAGCAGTACTTC
CDR3: CASRRSLDKYEQYF
J: TRBJ2-7
size: .
D: .
V: TRBV28

DNA: TGTGCCAGCTTAGCCGACAGGGTAGACGCTGAAGCTTTCTTT
CDR3: CASLADRVDAEAFF
J: TRBJ1-1
size: .
D: TRBD1
V: TRBV18

DNA: TGTGCCAGCAGTTTGGGACCCGGGGAGCTGTTTTTT
CDR3: CASSLGPGELFF
J: TRBJ2-2
size: .
D: .
V: TRBV6-6

DNA: TGTGCCAGCAGTGATCAAAGCCCGTACACCATATATTTT
CDR3: CASSDQSPYTIYF
J: TRBJ1-3
size: .
D: .
V: TRBV2

DNA: TGTGCCAGTCGTGACAGGCCCAGCTCCTACGAGCAGTACTTC
CDR3: CASRDRPSSYEQYF
J: TRBJ2-7
size: once
D: .
V: TRBV19

DNA: TGTGCCAGTAGTATTTCAGGGGGGATGAGGCGCACTGAAGCTTTCTTT
CDR3: CASSISGGMRRTEAFF
J: TRBJ1-1
size: .
D: TRBD1
V: TRBV19

DNA: TGTGCCAGCAGCCCGCGGGGGCTAAGGGAGACCCAGTACTTC
CDR3: CASSPRGLRETQYF
J: TRBJ2-5
size: .
D: .
V: TRBV5-4

DNA: TGTGCCACCACCGGGACTAGCGGGAACAATGAGCAGTTCTTC
CDR3: CATTGTSGNNEQFF
J: TRBJ2-1
size: .
D: TRBD2
V: TRBV10-3